The 4 T cell receptor beta chains in this list originate from one sample, sequenced in a study of cytotoxic CD8 clonotypes in ibrutinib-treated CLL. Clones were read by immunoSEQ multiplex PCR, and TCRdb kept only the in-frame ones, dropping some. The table lists 300,000 or so clones, about 61% of them singletons. This specimen was PBMCs, taken after 36 months of ibrutinib treatment. These receptors originate from a human donor with chronic lymphocytic leukemia.

This clone has just a few counts. The rearrangement uses TRBV7-3 and TRBJ2-7; TRBD2 aligns across 10 bases. J was trimmed by 2 bases and V by 10 bases; bases with no gene match: 5. CDR1 SGHTA and CDR2 FQGTGA come from the germline V gene. The length of the CDR3 is 13 residues. The CDR3 DNA sequence: TGTGCCATCCGGACTAGCGGAACCTACGAGCAGTACTTC. It codes for CAIRTSGTYEQYF.

This chain links TRBV4-1 with TRBJ1-2; D gene unclear. The germline gives CDR1 MGHRA, CDR2 YSYEKL. V gave up 2 bases and J gave up 1 base, with 14 bases separating them. This CDR3 has 16 residues. CDR3 bases: TGCGCCAGCAGCCAACGACCTACGGAACTTAACTATGGCTACACCTTC. It encodes CASSQRPTELNYGYTF.

V gene TRBV27 combines with J gene TRBJ1-4, with 8 bases fitting TRBD1. The CDR3 totals 14 residues. Germline CDR1 and CDR2: MNHEY and SMNVEV (reference sequence). J lost 7 bases, V lost 5 bases, and 6 bases had no gene match. The CDR3: CASSPRGRSEKLFF. CDR3 sequence (DNA): TGTGCCAGCAGTCCCAGGGGGCGTAGTGAAAAACTGTTTTTT.

The count of this clone is one. The rearrangement joins TRBV6-1 to TRBJ2-3; tentative D call: TRBD2 (7 bases). The CDR3 contains 16 residues. Germline V gives CDR1 MNHNS, CDR2 SASEGT. V was clipped by 4 bases and J by 2 bases, with 16 bases between them. In DNA, the CDR3 is TGTGCCAGCAGTGGGGGCGGGGGCGGCCTCACAGATACGCAGTATTTT. The encoded protein is CASSGGGGGLTDTQYF.